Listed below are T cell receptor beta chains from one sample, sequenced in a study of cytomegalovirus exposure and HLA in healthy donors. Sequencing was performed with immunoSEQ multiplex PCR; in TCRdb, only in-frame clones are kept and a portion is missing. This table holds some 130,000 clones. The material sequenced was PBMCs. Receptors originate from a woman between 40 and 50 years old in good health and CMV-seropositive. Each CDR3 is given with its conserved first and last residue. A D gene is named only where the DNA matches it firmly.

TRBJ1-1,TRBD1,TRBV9,TGTGCCAGCAGCGAGAGACAGGGGGAAAACACTGAAGCTTTCTTT,CASSERQGENTEAFF
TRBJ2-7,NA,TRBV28,TGTGCCAGCAAGAACGAGCAGTACTTC,CASKNEQYF
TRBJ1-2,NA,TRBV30,TGTGCCTGGCGGGGAACCCATGGCTACACCTTC,CAWRGTHGYTF
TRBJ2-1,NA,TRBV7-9,TGTGCCAGCAGCCCAAGGCTAGTGGCCTACAATGAGCAGTTCTTC,CASSPRLVAYNEQFF
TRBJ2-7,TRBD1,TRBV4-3,TGCGCCAGCAGCCAAGAGGGCAGGGGGCCTCGGGAGCAGTACTTC,CASSQEGRGPREQYF
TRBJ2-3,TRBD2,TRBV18,TGTGCCAGCTCACCACGGGCGGGAGAAGCTGAAGATACGCAGTATTTT,CASSPRAGEAEDTQYF
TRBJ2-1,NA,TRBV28,TGTGCCAGCCGTACAGGGCCCAATGAGCAGTTCTTC,CASRTGPNEQFF
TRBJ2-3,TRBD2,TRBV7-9,TGTGCCAGCAGCTTAACTAGCGGGAGCACAGATACGCAGTATTTT,CASSLTSGSTDTQYF
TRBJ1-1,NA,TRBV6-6,TGTGCCAGCAGTTCCGGCGGGGGGGAGATCACTGAAGCTTTCTTT,CASSSGGGEITEAFF
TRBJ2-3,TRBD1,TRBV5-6,TGTGCCAGCAGCTTGGGACAGGGAGTTGGAGATACGCAGTATTTT,CASSLGQGVGDTQYF
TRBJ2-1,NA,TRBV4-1,TGCGCCAGCAGCCAAGATCTAGATACTTACAATGAGCAGTTCTTC,CASSQDLDTYNEQFF
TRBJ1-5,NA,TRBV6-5,TGTGCCAGCAGCAAACGACAGACCAATCAGCCCCAGCATTTT,CASSKRQTNQPQHF
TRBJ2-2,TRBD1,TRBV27,TGTGCCAGCAGTTTATCGGGGCAGGGGGACACCGGGGAGCTGTTTTTT,CASSLSGQGDTGELFF
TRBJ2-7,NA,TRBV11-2,TGTGCCAGCAGTTCGATCGTTGGCAGGGGCAACGAGCAGTACTTC,CASSSIVGRGNEQYF